This T cell receptor (beta chain) was profiled in a study of beta chain features in type 1 diabetes listed by TCRdb under 2018. Background for the entire study: Patients and healthy donors did not differ in mean age, gender distribution, total cell number or subset yield. A total of roughly 100 million sorted cells were examined across all samples, and RNA yield correlated strongly with the number of cells per subset. In the study, recently diagnosed type 1 diabetes patients and matched healthy donors were compared on the TCRB repertoires of their sorted circulating CD4+ T cell subsets. Whereas all 30 or so donors provided naive and central memory subsets, regulatory and stem cell-like memory subsets were isolated from just 8 patients and roughly 8 healthy donors.

From the cysteine up to the phenylalanine, the CDR3 has a length of 10 residues. Left in the record is the CDR3 DNA by itself, 30 bases read in frame from the first base. The germline V gene yields MDHEN for CDR1 and SYDVKM for CDR2. The entire amount of isolated RNA was reverse transcribed using the High Capacity cDNA Reverse Transcription Kit, so the sequenced TCRB transcripts were expressed ones. Naive, central memory and regulatory T cell samples underwent deep immunoSEQ sequencing, averaging approximately 3.3 million total reads per sample. After sorted cells were lysed in RLT buffer, RNA was extracted with DNase-treated RNeasy Micro or Mini kits, with the choice depending on cell number. To prevent cross-contamination, every cell subset was processed on its own, while patient and healthy donor samples were processed together. The immunoSEQ multiplex PCR was used to amplify TCRB sequences from cDNA, generating 87-bp fragments that spanned the CDR3 region. Sequencing of the amplicons was performed on the Illumina HiSeq platform. The original pipeline was this. PCR bias was corrected computationally using synthetic template baselines, and reads within Hamming distance 2 were collapsed, with unmergeable singletons discarded. Reads were aligned to IMGT to assign V, D and J genes, CDR3 length, and insertions or deletions at six rearrangement sites. Within each subset, clonotype counts were normalized to sorted cell number, after which true diversity and Gini coefficients were computed with the tcR R package. The overlap coefficient, calculated on TCRB nucleotide sequences, was used to measure repertoire sharing. TCRdb took this table from immuneACCESS and kept in-frame rearrangements with V and J called. Such tables lack part of the clones; where checked against another copy, unresolved V genes explain under half of the gap, and the rest is unexplained. V and J calls and clone size follow that table, whereas D and trimming were derived from the DNA. The sample yields around 320,000 clones; approximately 14% were counted once. Around 7% of the sample is held by the ten biggest clonotypes.

A word on this clone: Its antigen is currently not known. Sequence at one end of the junction differs from germline and may be a read error.

The paper's findings and limits, for the study overall: Because small numbers of individuals were included in the HLA sub-analyses, any influence of HLA type on TCRB rearrangement was left unresolved. Naive, central memory and regulatory TCRB repertoires appeared to be more similar among patients than among healthy donors. Fewer insertions and more nucleotide deletions at VDJ recombination sites were observed in patients with type 1 diabetes, implying thymic rearrangement abnormalities. Because cDNA rather than genomic DNA was sequenced, highly expressing activated cells could have been over-represented, although no difference in activation and CD3 levels was found between groups. PCR might favor shorter templates, but patient and control samples were amplified and corrected together, so any skew would affect both groups equally. A moderate but significant shortening of TCRB CDR3 length was observed in type 1 diabetes patients in all four CD4+ subsets.

A single peripheral blood draw of around 120 mL on average was collected from each donor into heparinised tubes. Using a panel that included CD45RO, CCR7, CD25, CD127, CD95 and CD27, naive, central memory, regulatory and stem cell-like memory CD4+ T cells were sorted on a BD FACSAria II. All sorted populations exceeded 95% purity. Right away, PBMCs were isolated by Lymphoprep density gradient centrifugation and were stained directly, with no culture step. To minimize batch effects, samples were stained and sorted in pairs, one healthy donor with one patient per experiment. The rearrangement combines TRBV28 with TRBJ1-1, with the D gene not clear enough to name. The specimen sequenced was central memory CD4+ T cells from blood. This sequence was found in a man under 40 in good health. The sequence in DNA is TGTGCCAGCAGTGGGTTGAGGGCAGCCTTT. Its protein is CASSGLRAAF.